This is a list of T cell receptor beta chains from one sample in a study of OX40 agonist ivuxolimab in advanced cancers. Assay: immunoSEQ multiplex PCR; the TCRdb copy retains only in-frame clones and omits some. The sample consists of about 61,000 clones, under 85% of them appearing once. The sample consisted of CD4+ or CD8+ T cells sorted from blood, taken in a trial of the OX40 agonist ivuxolimab. These receptors all stem from an adult with an advanced solid tumor such as melanoma, head and neck, liver or kidney cancer. The CDR3 runs from the conserved cysteine through the conserved F or W. Each record gives: J gene, V gene, clone size, D gene, CDR3 protein, CDR3 DNA. A D gene is named only where the DNA matches it firmly. Clone size is given for some rows only: seen once, a few or many times, or a class if the clone is expanded.

>TRBJ2-1|TRBV7-2|.|TRBD2
CASSRSGDGINEQFF
TGTGCCAGCAGTCGTAGCGGGGATGGGATAAATGAGCAGTTCTTC
>TRBJ1-2|TRBV6-5|once|.
CASSYLLDRNYGYTF
TGTGCCAGCAGTTACCTCTTGGACCGTAACTATGGCTACACCTTC
>TRBJ1-5|TRBV6-4|.|.
CASSVNRAFGPRDQPQHF
TGTGCCAGCAGCGTAAACCGGGCCTTCGGGCCGCGGGATCAGCCCCAGCATTTT
>TRBJ2-5|TRBV5-1|.|TRBD2
CASSWGLAGGQETQYF
TGCGCCAGCAGCTGGGGACTAGCGGGGGGGCAAGAGACCCAGTACTTC
>TRBJ2-7|TRBV5-1|.|TRBD1
CASSPSRDREYEQYF
TGCGCCAGCAGCCCGTCCCGGGACAGGGAGTACGAGCAGTACTTC
>TRBJ2-2|TRBV5-1|few|.
CASSYAANTGELFF
TGCGCCAGCAGCTATGCAGCGAACACCGGGGAGCTGTTTTTT
>TRBJ2-1|TRBV7-2|.|.
CASSPVAGPYNEQFF
TGTGCCAGCAGCCCAGTAGCAGGGCCCTACAATGAGCAGTTCTTC
>TRBJ2-3|TRBV4-3|.|.
CASSQSLLALDTQYF
TGCGCCAGCAGCCAATCCCTGCTAGCGTTAGATACGCAGTATTTT
>TRBJ2-3|TRBV10-3|few|.
CAISEKVPGRMVTSTDTQYF
TGTGCCATCAGTGAGAAAGTCCCTGGACGCATGGTAACTAGCACAGATACGCAGTATTTT
>TRBJ1-2|TRBV9|.|TRBD1
CASSASTGGYGYTF
TGTGCCAGCAGCGCCTCGACAGGGGGGTATGGCTACACCTTC
>TRBJ1-5|TRBV30|.|.
CAWSKQSNQPQHF
TGTGCCTGGAGTAAACAGAGCAATCAGCCCCAGCATTTT
>TRBJ1-5|TRBV5-8|.|.
CASSWEGGNQPQHF
TGTGCCAGCAGCTGGGAAGGGGGCAATCAGCCCCAGCATTTT
>TRBJ1-2|TRBV18|.|TRBD1
CASSPQGVENYGYTF
TGTGCCAGCTCACCGCAGGGGGTGGAAAACTATGGCTACACCTTC
>TRBJ1-1|TRBV4-3|.|.
CASSPIYQGQGNPEAFF
TGCGCCAGCAGCCCCATATATCAGGGACAAGGGAACCCTGAAGCTTTCTTT
>TRBJ1-2|TRBV6-5|few|.
CASWGYRYGYTF
TGTGCCAGCTGGGGATACCGTTATGGCTACACCTTC
>TRBJ1-2|TRBV18|.|TRBD1
CASSPGTGAFLGYTF
TGTGCCAGCTCACCCGGGACAGGGGCTTTCCTGGGCTACACCTTC
>TRBJ2-4|TRBV25-1|.|.
CASSESNGVNIQYF
TGTGCCAGCAGTGAATCAAACGGGGTCAACATTCAGTACTTC
>TRBJ2-7|TRBV25-1|once|.
CASRGAYEQYF
TGTGCCAGCAGAGGAGCCTACGAGCAGTACTTC
>TRBJ2-3|TRBV29-1|.|.
CSVEGITDTQYF
TGCAGCGTTGAGGGCATCACAGATACGCAGTATTTT
>TRBJ2-3|TRBV28|.|.
CASQSGGAETDTQYF
TGTGCCAGCCAGTCTGGGGGGGCGGAAACAGATACGCAGTATTTT
>TRBJ1-2|TRBV4-3|few|.
CASSQVSRPGGYGYTF
TGCGCCAGCAGCCAAGTTTCCCGTCCGGGCGGCTATGGCTACACCTTC
>TRBJ1-4|TRBV28|.|TRBD1
CATADRTSTNEKLFF
TGTGCCACCGCGGACAGGACCTCAACTAATGAAAAACTGTTTTTT
>TRBJ1-6|TRBV2|.|.
CASSAEKMGSPLHF
TGTGCCAGCAGTGCAGAAAAAATGGGTTCACCCCTCCACTTT
>TRBJ2-1|TRBV11-2|.|TRBD2
CASSLELAGSSYNEQFF
TGTGCCAGCAGCTTAGAGCTAGCGGGGAGCTCCTACAATGAGCAGTTCTTC
>TRBJ1-6|TRBV7-3|.|.
CASSLTTGAEFSPLHF
TGTGCCAGCAGCTTAACAACCGGAGCAGAATTTTCACCCCTCCACTTT
>TRBJ1-5|TRBV27|few|.
CASPGTGSNQPQHF
TGTGCCAGCCCCGGGACTGGGAGCAATCAGCCCCAGCATTTT
>TRBJ2-1|TRBV28|few|.
CASSPAGLENNEQFF
TGTGCCAGCAGTCCCGCGGGACTGGAGAACAATGAGCAGTTCTTC
>TRBJ1-4|TRBV19|.|TRBD1
CASSLTGGGEKLFF
TGTGCCAGTAGTTTGACAGGGGGCGGAGAAAAACTGTTTTTT
>TRBJ1-5|TRBV7-6|once|.
CASSPGEGDGQPQHF
TGTGCCAGCAGCCCGGGCGAGGGAGACGGTCAGCCCCAGCATTTT
>TRBJ2-3|TRBV7-8|.|.
CASSPDLTRDTQYF
TGTGCCAGCAGCCCGGACTTAACTCGAGATACGCAGTATTTT